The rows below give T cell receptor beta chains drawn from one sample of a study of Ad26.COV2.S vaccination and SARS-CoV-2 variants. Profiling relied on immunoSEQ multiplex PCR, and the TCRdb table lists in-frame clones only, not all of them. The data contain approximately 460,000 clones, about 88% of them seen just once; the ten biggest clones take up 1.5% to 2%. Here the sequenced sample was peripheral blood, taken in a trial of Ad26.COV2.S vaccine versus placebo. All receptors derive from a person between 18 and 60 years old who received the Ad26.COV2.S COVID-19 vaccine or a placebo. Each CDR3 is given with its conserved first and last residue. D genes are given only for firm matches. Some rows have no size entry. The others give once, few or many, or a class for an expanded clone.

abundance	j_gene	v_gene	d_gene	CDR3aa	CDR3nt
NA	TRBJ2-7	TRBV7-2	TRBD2	CASSFWTSLAYEQYF	TGTGCCAGCAGCTTTTGGACTAGCCTTGCCTACGAGCAGTACTTC
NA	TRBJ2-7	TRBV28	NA	CASSPGQTYEQYF	TGTGCCAGCAGTCCCGGCCAGACCTACGAGCAGTACTTC
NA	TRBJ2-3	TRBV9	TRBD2	CASSPKGLAGVSGTDTQYF	TGTGCCAGCAGCCCAAAAGGACTAGCGGGAGTATCGGGCACAGATACGCAGTATTTT
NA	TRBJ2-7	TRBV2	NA	CASSDGQKVYEQYF	TGTGCCAGCAGCGATGGGCAGAAGGTCTACGAGCAGTACTTC
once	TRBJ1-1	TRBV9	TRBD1	CASSVHPQRTGNTEAFF	TGTGCCAGCAGCGTACACCCCCAGCGGACAGGGAACACTGAAGCTTTCTTT
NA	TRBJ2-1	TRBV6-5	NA	CASSTPGTILQFF	TGTGCCAGCAGTACCCCCGGGACCATTCTTCAGTTCTTC
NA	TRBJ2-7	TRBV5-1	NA	CASSFTGPGGEQYF	TGCGCCAGCAGCTTTACGGGGCCTGGCGGCGAGCAGTACTTC
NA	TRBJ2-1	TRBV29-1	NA	CSVVLGSSYNEQFF	TGCAGCGTTGTTTTGGGGTCCTCCTACAATGAGCAGTTCTTC
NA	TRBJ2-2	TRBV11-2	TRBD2	CASQGLATNTGELFF	TGTGCCAGCCAGGGACTAGCCACGAACACCGGGGAGCTGTTTTTT
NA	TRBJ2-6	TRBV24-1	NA	CATSGWGAGANVLTF	TGTGCCACCAGTGGATGGGGTGCCGGGGCCAACGTCCTGACTTTC
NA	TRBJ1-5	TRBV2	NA	CASSDRQPGHNSNQPQHF	TGTGCCAGCAGCGATAGACAGCCAGGGCATAATAGCAATCAGCCCCAGCATTTT
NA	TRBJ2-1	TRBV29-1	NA	CSVLGQAYNEQFF	TGCAGCGTGCTGGGGCAGGCCTACAATGAGCAGTTCTTC
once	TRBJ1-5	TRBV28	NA	CASSIGQLDQPQHF	TGTGCCAGCAGTATCGGACAGCTAGATCAGCCCCAGCATTTT